This TCR beta chain was identified in a study of molecular identifiers for immune sequencing clone quantification. Study results and limitations: Clonotypes topping 20 RNA copies carried over 97% of effector molecules but under 1% of naive ones.

Trimming left V 6 bases short and J 8 bases short, with 20 bases between. Germline V CDR1 and CDR2: MNHEY, SVGEGT. The CDR3 length is 14 residues. MiXCR was run by TCRdb on the PCR reads, yielding one entry per CDR3 protein. The sample includes 350,000 or so distinct CDR3 sequences, about 22% of them seen just once. Details on this clonotype: Its cognate antigen is unknown. Being one base from a much bigger clone, this may be a read error.

This clonotype was sampled from a human donor in good health. Some libraries in this study had Jurkat cell RNA spiked in. The V gene is TRBV6-2 or TRBV6-3, the J gene TRBJ2-7; either TRBD1 or TRBD2 may fit D (5 bases each). Sample: naive CD8+ T cells from blood, with Jurkat cell RNA spiked in. Documented subset: FACS-sorted CD8+CD4-CCR7+CD45RA+ naive T cells. CDR3 amino acids: CASSSTGAGDKQYF. Here the CDR3 DNA reads TGTGCCAGCAGCAGCACCGGGGCCGGCGACAAGCAGTACTTC.